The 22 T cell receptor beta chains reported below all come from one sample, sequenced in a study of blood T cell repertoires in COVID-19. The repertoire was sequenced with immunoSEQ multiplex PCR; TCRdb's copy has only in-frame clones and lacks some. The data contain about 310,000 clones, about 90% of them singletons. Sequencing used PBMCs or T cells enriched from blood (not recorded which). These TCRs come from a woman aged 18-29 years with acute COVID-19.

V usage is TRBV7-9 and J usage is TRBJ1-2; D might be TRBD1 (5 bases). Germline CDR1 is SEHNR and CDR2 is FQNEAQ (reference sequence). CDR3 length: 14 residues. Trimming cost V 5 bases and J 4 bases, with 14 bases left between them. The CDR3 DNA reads TGTGCCAGCAGCCCCCGGGAGGGGCCCTATGGCTACACCTTC. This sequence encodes CASSPREGPYGYTF.

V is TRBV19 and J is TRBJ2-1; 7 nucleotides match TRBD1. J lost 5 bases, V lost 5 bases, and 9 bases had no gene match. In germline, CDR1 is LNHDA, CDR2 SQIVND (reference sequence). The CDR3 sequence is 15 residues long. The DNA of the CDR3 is TGTGCCAGTAGTCATACAGGGGATTGGGACAATGAGCAGTTCTTC. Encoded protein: CASSHTGDWDNEQFF.

CDR3 in DNA: TGTGCCATCAGTGAGCTCGCAGGGGTCGGGAACACTGAAGCTTTCTTT. Its translation: CAISELAGVGNTEAFF. The V call is TRBV10-3, the J call TRBJ1-1; TRBD1 might be the D (6 bases). Deletions cut 2 bases from V and 1 base from J, with 14 bases between. The germline CDR1 and CDR2 sequences are ENHRY and SYGVKD. This CDR3 has 16 amino acids.

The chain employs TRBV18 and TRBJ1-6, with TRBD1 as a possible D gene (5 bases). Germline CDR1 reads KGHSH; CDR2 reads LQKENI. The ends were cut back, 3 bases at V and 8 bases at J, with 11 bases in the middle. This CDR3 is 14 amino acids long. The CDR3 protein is CASSPTAGHSPLHF. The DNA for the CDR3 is TGTGCCAGCTCACCGACGGCAGGGCATTCACCCCTCCACTTT.

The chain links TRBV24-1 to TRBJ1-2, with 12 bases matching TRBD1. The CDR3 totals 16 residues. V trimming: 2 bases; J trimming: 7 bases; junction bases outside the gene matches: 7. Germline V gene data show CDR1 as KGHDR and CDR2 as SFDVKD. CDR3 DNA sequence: TGTGCCACCAGTGATTCCGGGACAGGGGGCGCGGGTGGCTACACCTTC. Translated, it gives CATSDSGTGGAGGYTF.

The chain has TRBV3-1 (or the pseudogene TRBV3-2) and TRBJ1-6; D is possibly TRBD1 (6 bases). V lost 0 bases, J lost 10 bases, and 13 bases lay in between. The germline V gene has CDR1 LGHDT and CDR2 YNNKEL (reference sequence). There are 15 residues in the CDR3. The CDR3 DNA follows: TGTGCCAGCAGCCAAGAGGGGGGGCTTGGGTCACCCCTCCACTTT. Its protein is CASSQEGGLGSPLHF.

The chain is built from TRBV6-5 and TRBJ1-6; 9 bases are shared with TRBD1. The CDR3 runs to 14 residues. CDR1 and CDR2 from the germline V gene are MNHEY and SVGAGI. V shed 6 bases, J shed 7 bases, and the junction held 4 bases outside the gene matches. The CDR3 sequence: CASRSGTGNSPLHF. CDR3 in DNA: TGTGCCAGCAGGTCCGGGACAGGGAATTCACCCCTCCACTTT.

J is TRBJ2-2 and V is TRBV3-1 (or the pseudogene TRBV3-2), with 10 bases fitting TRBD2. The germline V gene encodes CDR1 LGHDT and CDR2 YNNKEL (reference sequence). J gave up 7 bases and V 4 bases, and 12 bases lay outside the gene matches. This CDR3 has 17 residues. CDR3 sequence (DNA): TGTGCCAGCAGCCCCCATCTAGCGGGAGTTGGGATCGGGGAGCTGTTTTTT. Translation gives CASSPHLAGVGIGELFF.

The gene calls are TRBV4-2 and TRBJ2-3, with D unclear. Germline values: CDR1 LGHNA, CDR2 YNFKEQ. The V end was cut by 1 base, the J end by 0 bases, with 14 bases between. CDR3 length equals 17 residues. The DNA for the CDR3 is TGTGCCAGCAGCCAAGGTCCAACGGCGACTAGCACAGATACGCAGTATTTT. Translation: CASSQGPTATSTDTQYF.

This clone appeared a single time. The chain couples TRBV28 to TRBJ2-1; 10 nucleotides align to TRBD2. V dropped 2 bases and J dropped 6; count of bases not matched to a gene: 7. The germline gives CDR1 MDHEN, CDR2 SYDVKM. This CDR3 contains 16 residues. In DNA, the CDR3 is TGTGCCAGCAGTTTAGCGGCTAGCGGGAGCTTCAATGAGCAGTTCTTC. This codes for CASSLAASGSFNEQFF.

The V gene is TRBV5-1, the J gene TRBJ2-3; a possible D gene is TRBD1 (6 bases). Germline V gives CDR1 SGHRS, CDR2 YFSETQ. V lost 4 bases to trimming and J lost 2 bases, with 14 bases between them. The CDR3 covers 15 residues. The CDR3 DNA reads TGCGCCAGCAGCGTAGGACAGTCTCTCACAGATACGCAGTATTTT. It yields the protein CASSVGQSLTDTQYF.

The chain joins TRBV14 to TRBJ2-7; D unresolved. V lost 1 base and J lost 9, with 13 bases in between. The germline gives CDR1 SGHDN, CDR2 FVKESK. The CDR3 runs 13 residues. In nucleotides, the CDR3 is TGTGCCAGCAGCCAAGGACAAGGCACCGTGCAGTACTTC. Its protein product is CASSQGQGTVQYF. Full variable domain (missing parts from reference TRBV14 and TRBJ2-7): EAGVTQFPSHSVIEKGQTVTLRCDPISGHDNLYWYRRVMGKEIKFLLHFVKESKQDESGMPNNRFLAERTGGTYSTLKVQPAELEDSGVYFCASSQGQGTVQYFGPGTRLTVT.

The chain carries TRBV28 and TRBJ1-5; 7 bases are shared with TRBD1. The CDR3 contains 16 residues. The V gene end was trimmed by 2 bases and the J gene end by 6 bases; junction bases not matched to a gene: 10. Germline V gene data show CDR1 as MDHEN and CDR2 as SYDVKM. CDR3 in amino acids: CASSLVGTVAIQPQHF. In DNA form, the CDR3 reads TGTGCCAGCAGTTTAGTCGGGACAGTAGCAATTCAGCCCCAGCATTTT.

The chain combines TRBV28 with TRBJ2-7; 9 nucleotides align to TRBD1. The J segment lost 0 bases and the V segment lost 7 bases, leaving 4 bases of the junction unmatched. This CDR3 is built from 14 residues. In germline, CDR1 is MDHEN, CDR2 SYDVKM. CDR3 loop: CASTSGQGSYEQYF. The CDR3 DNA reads TGTGCCAGCACTTCGGGACAGGGCTCCTACGAGCAGTACTTC.

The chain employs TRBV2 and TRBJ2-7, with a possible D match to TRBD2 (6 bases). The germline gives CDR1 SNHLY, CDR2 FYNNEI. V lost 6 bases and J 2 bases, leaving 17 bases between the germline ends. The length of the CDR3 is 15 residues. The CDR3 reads CASSPSGSSTYEQYF. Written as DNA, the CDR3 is TGTGCCAGCAGCCCATCCGGGAGTAGCACCTACGAGCAGTACTTC. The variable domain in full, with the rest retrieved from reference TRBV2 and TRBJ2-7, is EPEVTQTPSHQVTQMGQEVILRCVPISNHLYFYWYRQILGQKVEFLVSFYNNEISEKSEIFDDQFSVERPDGSNFTLKIRSTKLEDSAMYFCASSPSGSSTYEQYFGPGTRLTVT.

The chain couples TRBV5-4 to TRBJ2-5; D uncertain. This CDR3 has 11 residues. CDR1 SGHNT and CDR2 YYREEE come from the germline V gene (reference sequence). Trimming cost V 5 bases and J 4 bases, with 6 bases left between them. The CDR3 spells CASRIGETQYF. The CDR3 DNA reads TGTGCCAGCAGGATCGGAGAGACCCAGTACTTC.

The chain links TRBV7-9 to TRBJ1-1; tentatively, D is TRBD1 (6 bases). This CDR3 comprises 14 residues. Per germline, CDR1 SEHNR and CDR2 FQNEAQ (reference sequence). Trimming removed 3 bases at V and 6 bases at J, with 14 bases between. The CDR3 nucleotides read TGTGCCAGCAGCTTGGCTAGGGGGATATCTGAAGCTTTCTTT. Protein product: CASSLARGISEAFF. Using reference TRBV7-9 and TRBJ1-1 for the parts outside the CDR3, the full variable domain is DTGVSQNPRHKITKRGQNVTFRCDPISEHNRLYWYRQTLGQGPEFLTYFQNEAQLEKSRLLSDRFSAERPKGSFSTLEIQRTEQGDSAMYLCASSLARGISEAFFGQGTRLTVV.

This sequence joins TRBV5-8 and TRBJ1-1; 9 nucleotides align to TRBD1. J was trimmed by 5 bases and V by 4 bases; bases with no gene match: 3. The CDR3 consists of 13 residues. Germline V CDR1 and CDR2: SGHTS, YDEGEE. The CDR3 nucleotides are TGTGCCAGCAGCGGGACAGGGAGGACTGAAGCTTTCTTT. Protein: CASSGTGRTEAFF. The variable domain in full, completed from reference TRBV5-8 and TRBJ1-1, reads EAGVTQSPTHLIKTRGQQATLRCSPISGHTSVYWYQQALGLGLQFLLWYDEGEERNRGNFPPRFSGRQFPNYSSELNVNALELEDSALYLCASSGTGRTEAFFGQGTRLTVV.

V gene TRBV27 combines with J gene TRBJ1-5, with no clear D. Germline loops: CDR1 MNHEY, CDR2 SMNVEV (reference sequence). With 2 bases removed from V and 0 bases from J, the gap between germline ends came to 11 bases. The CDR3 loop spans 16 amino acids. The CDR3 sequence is CASSLRADYSNQPQHF. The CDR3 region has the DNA TGTGCCAGCAGTTTAAGAGCCGATTATAGCAATCAGCCCCAGCATTTT.

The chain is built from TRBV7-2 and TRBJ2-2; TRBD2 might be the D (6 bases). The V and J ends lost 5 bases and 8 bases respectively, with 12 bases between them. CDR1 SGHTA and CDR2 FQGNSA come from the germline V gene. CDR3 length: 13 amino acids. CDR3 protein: CASSRGRSGELFF. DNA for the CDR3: TGTGCCAGCAGCCGAGGGAGGTCTGGGGAGCTGTTTTTT.

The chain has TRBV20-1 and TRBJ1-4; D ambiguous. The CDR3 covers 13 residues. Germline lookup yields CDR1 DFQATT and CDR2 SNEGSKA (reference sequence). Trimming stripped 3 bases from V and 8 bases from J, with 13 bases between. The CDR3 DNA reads TGCAGTGCTAGTGATAAACTTTGGGAAAAACTGTTTTTT. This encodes CSASDKLWEKLFF.

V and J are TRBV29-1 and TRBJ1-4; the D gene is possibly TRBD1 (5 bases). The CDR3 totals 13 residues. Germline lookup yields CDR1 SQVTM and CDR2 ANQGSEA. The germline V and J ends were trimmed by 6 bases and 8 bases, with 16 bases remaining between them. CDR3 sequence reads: CSVLVPGMEKLFF. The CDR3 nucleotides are TGCAGCGTACTTGTTCCAGGGATGGAAAAACTGTTTTTT.